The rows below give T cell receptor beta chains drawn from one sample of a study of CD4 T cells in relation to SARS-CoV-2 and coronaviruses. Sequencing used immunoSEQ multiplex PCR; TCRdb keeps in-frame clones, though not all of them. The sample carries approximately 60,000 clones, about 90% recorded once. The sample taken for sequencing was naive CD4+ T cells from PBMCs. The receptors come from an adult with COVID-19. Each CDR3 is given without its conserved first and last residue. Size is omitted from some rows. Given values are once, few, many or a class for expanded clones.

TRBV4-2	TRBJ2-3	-	ASSQEPGEATDTQY
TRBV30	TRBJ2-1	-	AWKITGRDEQF
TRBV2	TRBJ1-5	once	ASRGDRLQPQH
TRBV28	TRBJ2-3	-	ASSPGREDTQY
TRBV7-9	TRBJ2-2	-	ASSPAGSVTGELF
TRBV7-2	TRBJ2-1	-	ASSLGRSGRASYNEQF
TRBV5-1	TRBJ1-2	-	ASSLLWGDYGYT
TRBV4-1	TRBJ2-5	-	ASSQDPPGLGIETQY
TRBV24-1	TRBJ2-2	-	ATTGGQNTGELF
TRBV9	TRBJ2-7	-	ASSEGTGGFRSSYEQY
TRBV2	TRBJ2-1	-	ASRAGTSYNEQF
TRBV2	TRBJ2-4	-	ASSWTGGAKNIQY
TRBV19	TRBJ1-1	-	ASNRVEGTEAF
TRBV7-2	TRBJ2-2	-	ASMSLSGYTGELF
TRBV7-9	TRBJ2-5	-	ASSLRLAGGVGETQY
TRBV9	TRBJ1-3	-	ASSVVAGNTIY
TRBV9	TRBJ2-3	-	ASSVVGTGFGDTQY
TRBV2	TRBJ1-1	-	ASSVQGTLGNTEAF
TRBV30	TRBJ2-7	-	AWEPGLAPYEQY
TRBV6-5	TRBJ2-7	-	ASSYAQGGHEQY
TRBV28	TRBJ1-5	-	ASSNGRDGYSNQPQH
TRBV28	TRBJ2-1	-	ASSLSGRASSYNEQF
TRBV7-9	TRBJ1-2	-	ASSWDGGIYGYT
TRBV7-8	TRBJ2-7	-	ASSLHLGTGAYEQY
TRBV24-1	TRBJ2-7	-	ATRHALSYEQY
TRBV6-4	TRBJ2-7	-	ASSGTGINEQY
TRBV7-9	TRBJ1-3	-	ASSLVASRIY
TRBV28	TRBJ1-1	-	ASSLLNTEAF
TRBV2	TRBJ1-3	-	ASGGTAIISGNTIY
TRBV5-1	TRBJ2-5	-	ASSLGRGGGQETQY
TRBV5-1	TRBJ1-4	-	ASSLGVGAEKLF
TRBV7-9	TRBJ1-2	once	ASSLVGRPYGYT
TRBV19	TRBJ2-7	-	ASSIQDRPNEQY
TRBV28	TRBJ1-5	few	ASSLKGGNQPQH
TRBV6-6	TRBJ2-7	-	ASKNSDYEQY
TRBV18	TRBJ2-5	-	ASSPAQETQY
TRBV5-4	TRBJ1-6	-	ASSLVGYNSPLH
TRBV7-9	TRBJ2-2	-	ASSSPWTGVNGELF
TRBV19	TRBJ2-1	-	ASSNFEGIEQF
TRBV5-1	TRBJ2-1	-	ASSFDQGAVYNEQF
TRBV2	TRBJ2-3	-	ASRSGTSELTDTQY
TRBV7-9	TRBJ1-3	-	ASSPGLSISSGNTIY
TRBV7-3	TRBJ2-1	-	ASSPQAGASYNEQF
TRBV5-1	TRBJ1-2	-	ASSASREGYT
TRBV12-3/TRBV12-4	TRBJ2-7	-	ASSFRRTYEQY